One sample yielded the 30 T cell receptor beta chains listed below, sequenced in a study of blood T cell repertoires in COVID-19. The assay was immunoSEQ multiplex PCR, and TCRdb's table has in-frame clones only and misses some. The sample holds approximately 190,000 clones, over 80% seen once. Specimen: PBMCs or T cells enriched from blood (not recorded which). The source is a woman in her thirties who had been exposed to COVID-19.

The chain recombines TRBV29-1 with TRBJ1-5; the D is unclear. In germline, CDR1 is SQVTM, CDR2 ANQGSEA. The CDR3 length is 12 residues. The V end was cut by 4 bases, the J end by 3 bases, with 7 bases between. The CDR3 sequence: CSVGGYNQPQHF. The CDR3 DNA sequence: TGCAGCGTTGGCGGATACAATCAGCCCCAGCATTTT.

This chain connects TRBV7-6 to TRBJ1-1; D gene uncertain. Germline V gives CDR1 SGHVS, CDR2 FNYEAQ. CDR3 length: 15 amino acids. V shed 1 base and J shed 2 bases, with 11 bases lying between them. The CDR3 DNA follows: TGTGCCAGCAGCTTAGTTAGACGGGATAACACTGAAGCTTTCTTT. Translating it yields CASSLVRRDNTEAFF.

V and J are TRBV3-1 (or the pseudogene TRBV3-2) and TRBJ1-4, with 12 bases matching TRBD1. Germline V CDR1 and CDR2: LGHDT, YNNKEL (reference sequence). V was pared by 6 bases and J by 6 bases, with 2 bases of the junction left unmatched. The CDR3 has 14 residues. This chain's CDR3 is CASRGQGAYEKLFF. CDR3 nucleotides: TGTGCCAGCAGGGGACAGGGGGCATATGAAAAACTGTTTTTT.

V is TRBV10-3 and J is TRBJ2-3, with 14 bases fitting TRBD2. Losses at the gene ends were 8 bases for V and 2 bases for J; bases not matched to a gene: 6. CDR1 and CDR2 from the germline V gene are ENHRY and SYGVKD. This CDR3 has 16 amino acids. The CDR3 here is CAIGWTSGGTTDTQYF. The CDR3 DNA sequence: TGTGCCATCGGATGGACTAGCGGGGGGACCACAGATACGCAGTATTTT.

This chain uses TRBV19 with TRBJ1-4; the match to TRBD1 covers 10 bases. CDR3 length: 15 residues. The trim removed 3 bases at V and 8 bases at J, leaving 6 bases unmatched. Germline values: CDR1 LNHDA, CDR2 SQIVND (reference sequence). This CDR3 reads CASSIPRTGGEKLFF. In DNA, the CDR3 is TGTGCCAGTAGTATCCCTCGGACAGGGGGGGAAAAACTGTTTTTT.

The chain carries TRBV7-8 and TRBJ1-3; D not certain. V was shortened by 5 bases and J by 7 bases, with 18 bases between the two germline ends. This CDR3 is 15 amino acids long. Germline V gives CDR1 SGHVS, CDR2 FQNEAQ. CDR3: CASSPRSAAGNTIYF. In DNA, the CDR3 is TGTGCCAGCAGCCCCCGCTCCGCTGCCGGGAACACCATATATTTT.

This chain connects TRBV12-3 or TRBV12-4 to TRBJ2-2, with 7 bases fitting TRBD1. Trimming at V came to 6 bases and at J to 6 bases, leaving 4 bases not matched to a gene. The CDR3 has 13 amino acids. The CDR3 loop is CASSVTGSGELFF. CDR3 in DNA: TGTGCCAGCAGCGTGACAGGGTCCGGGGAGCTGTTTTTT.

This clone was picked up a small number of times. The rearrangement joins TRBV6-2 or TRBV6-3 to TRBJ1-6; no clear D. The V end was cut by 5 bases, the J end by 5 bases, with 13 bases between. CDR1 is MNHEY and CDR2 is SVGEGT in the germline V gene. The CDR3 runs to 15 residues. CDR3 region: CASSPRGVDNSPLHF. The CDR3 coding sequence is TGTGCCAGCAGTCCCAGAGGTGTCGATAATTCACCCCTCCACTTT.

The V gene is TRBV30, the J gene TRBJ1-2, with D hard to call. CDR1 and CDR2 from the germline V gene are GTSNPN and SVGIG (reference sequence). With 6 bases removed from V and 4 bases from J, the gap between germline ends came to 15 bases. CDR3 size: 13 residues. The chain's CDR3 is CACVKRGLYGYTF. The DNA of the CDR3 is TGTGCCTGTGTAAAGCGGGGTCTCTATGGCTACACCTTC.

The V call is TRBV7-3, the J call TRBJ2-1; no clear D gene. With 0 bases removed from V and 6 bases from J, the gap between germline ends came to 6 bases. Germline values: CDR1 SGHTA, CDR2 FQGTGA. The CDR3 contains 13 residues. Here the CDR3 reads CASSLTPSNEQFF. The CDR3 nucleotides are TGTGCCAGCAGCTTAACCCCCTCCAATGAGCAGTTCTTC.

The V and J genes are TRBV6-5 and TRBJ1-5; weak D call: TRBD1 (5 bases). The germline V gene encodes CDR1 MNHEY and CDR2 SVGAGI. V lost 6 bases to trimming and J lost 4 bases, with 13 bases between them. This CDR3 has 14 residues. The CDR3 coding sequence is TGTGCCAGCAGACTGGACAAACGGAATCAGCCCCAGCATTTT. It encodes CASRLDKRNQPQHF.

This clone came up a few times. The J gene is TRBJ1-1, the V gene TRBV29-1, with a tentative D call TRBD1 (5 bases). CDR1 and CDR2 from the germline V gene are SQVTM and ANQGSEA. The CDR3 loop spans 13 amino acids. V shed 0 bases and J shed 8 bases, with 13 bases lying between them. CDR3 loop: CSVEEGGSSEAFF. The CDR3, as DNA: TGCAGCGTTGAAGAGGGGGGGAGTTCGGAAGCTTTCTTT.

The chain couples TRBV7-7 to TRBJ2-5, with D possibly TRBD2 on 6 matching bases. V was shortened by 1 base and J by 5 bases, with 14 bases between the two germline ends. CDR1 SSHAT and CDR2 FNYEAQ come from the germline V gene (reference sequence). This CDR3 is 15 amino acids long. This CDR3 reads CASSLGGVVEETQYF. Here the CDR3 DNA reads TGTGCCAGCAGCTTAGGGGGGGTGGTAGAGGAGACCCAGTACTTC. Filled out from reference TRBV7-7 and TRBJ2-5, the complete variable domain reads GAGVSQSPRYKVTKRGQDVTLRCDPISSHATLYWYQQALGQGPEFLTYFNYEAQPDKSGLPSDRFSAERPEGSISTLTIQRTEQRDSAMYRCASSLGGVVEETQYFGPGTRLLVL.

The genes are TRBV7-9 and TRBJ1-5; D is possibly TRBD1 (5 bases). Trimming shortened V by 1 base and J by 6 bases, and 13 bases separated the two germline ends. The CDR3 length is 15 residues. CDR1 SEHNR and CDR2 FQNEAQ come from the germline V gene (reference sequence). The CDR3 sequence is CASSLDGVGVQPQHF. The CDR3 coding sequence is TGTGCCAGCAGCTTAGACGGAGTAGGGGTTCAGCCCCAGCATTTT.

J is TRBJ1-1 and V is TRBV3-1 (or the pseudogene TRBV3-2); TRBD1 matches 7 bases. Trimming cost V 0 bases and J 11 bases; bases outside gene matches: 6. This CDR3 has 13 residues. Germline CDR1 reads LGHDT; CDR2 reads YNNKEL (reference sequence). The CDR3 bases are TGTGCCAGCAGCCAAGATCAGGGGGGAATGGCTTTCTTT. Translation gives CASSQDQGGMAFF.

V is TRBV5-1 and J is TRBJ2-5; 8 bases line up with TRBD2. The germline CDR1 and CDR2 sequences are SGHRS and YFSETQ. V was clipped by 0 bases and J by 5 bases; unmatched bases: 6. The CDR3 has 15 residues. CDR3 DNA: TGCGCCAGCAGCTTGGGATCCCCGGGGGGGGAGACCCAGTACTTC. Amino acids: CASSLGSPGGETQYF.

The chain is built from TRBV30 and TRBJ2-7; 9 bases are shared with TRBD1. The CDR3 runs 14 residues. Germline values: CDR1 GTSNPN, CDR2 SVGIG (reference sequence). V trimming: 5 bases; J trimming: 0 bases; junction bases outside the gene matches: 5. The CDR3 nucleotides read TGTGCCTGGGCTACGACAGGGGGCTCCTACGAGCAGTACTTC. Amino acids: CAWATTGGSYEQYF.

The chain uses TRBV19 and TRBJ1-2, with D possibly matching TRBD1 (5 bases). This CDR3 comprises 13 residues. Trimming pared 7 bases from V and 6 bases from J, leaving 15 bases between. CDR1 is LNHDA, CDR2 SQIVND, per germline (reference sequence). CDR3 DNA sequence: TGTGCCAGTATGCCGACAGCCTTCGATGGCTACACCTTC. Translation: CASMPTAFDGYTF.

On this clone: An end of the junction differs from the germline gene, which may be a read error. The chain joins TRBV4-3 to TRBJ1-1, with D unresolved. Germline assignment: CDR1 LGHNA and CDR2 YSLEER. CDR3 size: 13 residues. CDR3 DNA: TGCGCCAGCAGCCAATCGGAAAACAGTGAAGCTTTCTTT. Translating it yields CASSQSENSEAFF.

The chain has TRBV4-1 and TRBJ1-1; no firm D call. Germline V gives CDR1 MGHRA, CDR2 YSYEKL. This CDR3 comprises 16 residues. With 1 base removed from V and 0 bases from J, the gap between germline ends came to 12 bases. CDR3 coding DNA: TGCGCCAGCAGCCAAGTTGATTGGACTCTGAACACTGAAGCTTTCTTT. Its protein is CASSQVDWTLNTEAFF.

This clone was counted a few times. This chain connects TRBV9 to TRBJ1-1; D is ambiguous. This CDR3 contains 13 residues. Germline CDR1 reads SGDLS; CDR2 reads YYNGEE. V was pared by 0 bases and J by 7 bases, with 10 bases between. CDR3 in amino acids: CASSVVYGCEAFF. The DNA for the CDR3 is TGTGCCAGCAGCGTAGTCTACGGGTGTGAAGCTTTCTTT.

V gene TRBV9 combines with J gene TRBJ2-4, with TRBD2 matching 14 bases. Looked up from germline, CDR1 is SGDLS and CDR2 is YYNGEE. V gave up 0 bases and J gave up 1 base; unmatched junction bases: 9. The CDR3 spans 20 residues. The CDR3 loop reads CASSVGPGTSGGAAKNIQYF. CDR3 bases: TGTGCCAGCAGCGTAGGGCCCGGGACTAGCGGGGGAGCGGCCAAAAACATTCAGTACTTC. Complete variable domain (other parts from reference TRBV9 and TRBJ2-4): DSGVTQTPKHLITATGQRVTLRCSPRSGDLSVYWYQQSLDQGLQFLIQYYNGEERAKGNILERFSAQQFPDLHSELNLSSLELGDSALYFCASSVGPGTSGGAAKNIQYFGAGTRLSVL.

CDR3 loop: CAIKIDGGTDTQYF. Written as DNA, the CDR3 is TGTGCCATCAAAATAGACGGAGGCACAGATACGCAGTATTTT. The gene calls are TRBV10-3 and TRBJ2-3; no reliable D call. CDR3 length: 14 residues. The germline V gene has CDR1 ENHRY and CDR2 SYGVKD. Trimming shortened V by 7 bases and J by 1 base, and 12 bases separated the two germline ends.

The chain couples TRBV11-3 to TRBJ2-1, with D perhaps matching TRBD2 (5 bases). Germline CDR1 SGHNT, CDR2 YENEEA. The CDR3 spans 14 residues. V was cut by 0 bases and J by 8 bases, with 11 bases left in between. The CDR3, as DNA: TGTGCCAGCAGCTTAGATCTAGCCGGGGATGAGCAGTTCTTC. Translation gives CASSLDLAGDEQFF.

The rearrangement links TRBV28 to TRBJ2-1, with 7 bases fitting TRBD2. The CDR3 is 14 amino acids. Germline CDR1 MDHEN, CDR2 SYDVKM. Unmatched junction bases numbered 6, after V lost 6 bases and J lost 4 bases. The CDR3 nucleotides are TGTGCCAGCAGGGAACCCGGGGGGTACAATGAGCAGTTCTTC. It codes for CASREPGGYNEQFF.

This clone was counted between two and nine times. The CDR3 DNA follows: TGTGCCAGCAGTTACTATCGCCCGGGACAGGTTGTGGAGACCCAGTACTTC. This gives the protein CASSYYRPGQVVETQYF. This chain joins TRBV6-2 or TRBV6-3 and TRBJ2-5; 8 bases align to TRBD1. The germline CDR1 and CDR2 sequences are MNHEY and SVGEGT. The length of the CDR3 is 17 residues. Unmatched junction bases numbered 12, after V lost 1 base and J lost 5 bases.

V usage is TRBV19 and J usage is TRBJ2-5, with 7 bases matching TRBD1. Germline V gene lookup returns CDR1 LNHDA and CDR2 SQIVND (reference sequence). This CDR3 has 13 residues. V trimming: 6 bases; J trimming: 2 bases; junction bases outside the gene matches: 3. CDR3 nucleotides: TGTGCCAGTAGCCGGGACAGACAAGAGACCCAGTACTTC. It is translated as CASSRDRQETQYF.

Here the CDR3 DNA reads TGTGCCAGCAGCCTCGGGGAGGGCAGTGGCTACACCTTC. Translation gives CASSLGEGSGYTF. The chain recombines TRBV6-5 with TRBJ1-2; no clear D. In germline, CDR1 is MNHEY, CDR2 SVGAGI. CDR3 length equals 13 residues. V dropped 6 bases and J dropped 7 bases, with 15 bases sitting between them.

This clone was seen just once. The chain joins TRBV19 to TRBJ1-5; 8 positions agree with TRBD1. Germline V CDR1 and CDR2: LNHDA, SQIVND (reference sequence). The CDR3 spans 16 residues. Germline trimming cut 3 bases from V and 7 bases from J; bases unmatched to any gene: 11. The CDR3 DNA reads as TGTGCCAGTAGTATGGGAGGACAGGGTTTTGAACAGCCCCAGCATTTT. Its translation is CASSMGGQGFEQPQHF.

This chain links TRBV24-1 with TRBJ2-3, with D possibly being TRBD1 (5 bases). This CDR3 contains 13 residues. Germline CDR1 and CDR2: KGHDR and SFDVKD. Trimming took off 3 bases at V and 8 bases at J, with 11 bases between the two ends. Here the CDR3 DNA reads TGTGCCACCAGTGATCAGCCCCAGGGTACGCAGTATTTT. Encoded protein: CATSDQPQGTQYF.